The 15 T cell receptor beta chains below all came from one sample that was sequenced in a study of vaccination and CD4 T cells after COVID-19. Sequenced with the Oncomine TCR Beta short-read assay was DNA taken from cultured CD4+ T cells. TCRdb passed the PCR reads through MiXCR, listing each CDR3 protein once. This sample has 14,000 to 15,000 distinct CDR3 sequences, with approximately 50% found just once. Regarding treatment: approximately nine-day PBMC culture with coronavirus spike peptide pools or control peptides (ViraFEST assay). Antigen specificity for these receptors is unknown. The sample was cultured CD4+ T cells from blood, taken after SARS-CoV-2 vaccination. The receptors were gathered from a human donor with COVID-19.

The V and J genes are TRBV6-5 and TRBJ1-2; 8 bases agree with TRBD1. The CDR3 has 14 residues. V gave up 4 bases and J gave up 8 bases; unmatched junction bases: 9. Per the germline V gene, CDR1 is MNHEY and CDR2 is SVGAGI. This CDR3 is CASSSPDRVRGYTF. CDR3 DNA: TGTGCCAGCAGTTCCCCGGACAGGGTACGGGGCTACACCTTC.

This clonotype showed up just a few times. V gene TRBV19 combines with J gene TRBJ1-1; 8 bases are a match to TRBD1. Looked up from germline, CDR1 is LNHDA and CDR2 is SQIVND (reference sequence). V dropped 6 bases and J dropped 5; count of bases not matched to a gene: 11. The CDR3 is 15 residues long. For the CDR3, the DNA is TGTGCCAGTAGCCAACGGACAGGGACGAGTACTGAAGCTTTCTTT. It specifies CASSQRTGTSTEAFF.

This sequence joins TRBV24-1 and TRBJ2-1; D not resolved. Germline lookup yields CDR1 KGHDR and CDR2 SFDVKD. V was trimmed by 4 bases and J by 7 bases, leaving 10 bases between them. This CDR3 has 13 amino acids. The CDR3 nucleotides are TGTGCCACCAGTGACCCGAACCGTAATGAGCAGTTCTTC. Protein: CATSDPNRNEQFF.

The chain employs TRBV7-3 and TRBJ2-1; TRBD2 is a possible D gene (7 bases). Germline V gives CDR1 SGHTA, CDR2 FQGTGA. V lost 4 bases to trimming and J lost 4 bases, with 17 bases between them. CDR3 length: 16 amino acids. The CDR3 reads CASSSEGGLSYNEQFF. CDR3 nucleotide sequence: TGTGCCAGCAGCTCAGAAGGGGGACTATCTTACAATGAGCAGTTCTTC.

The rearrangement uses TRBV24-1 and TRBJ2-3; D not resolved. This CDR3 has 11 amino acids. Between the trimmed V and J ends, which lost 10 bases and 7 bases, there was a span of 11 bases. CDR1 and CDR2 from the germline V gene are KGHDR and SFDVKD. CDR3 coding DNA: TGTGCCACGGAAATGGGCCATACGCAGTATTTT. Its translation: CATEMGHTQYF.

This clonotype was observed a few times. The J gene is TRBJ2-7, the V gene TRBV20-1; 11 positions match TRBD2. The trim removed 5 bases at V and 3 bases at J, leaving 3 bases unmatched. CDR1 and CDR2 from the germline V gene are DFQATT and SNEGSKA (reference sequence). The CDR3 has 13 amino acids. This CDR3 is CSAWTSGYYEQYF. The DNA of the CDR3 is TGCAGTGCTTGGACTAGCGGGTACTACGAGCAGTACTTC.

The chain has TRBV7-8 and TRBJ1-1; weak D call: TRBD1 (5 bases). CDR1 and CDR2 from the germline V gene are SGHVS and FQNEAQ. The CDR3 loop spans 11 amino acids. CDR3 in DNA: TGTGCGAGCTCGGGGGTCCTTGAAGCTTTCTTT. This codes for CASSGVLEAFF. The variable domain in full, completed from reference TRBV7-8 and TRBJ1-1, reads GAGVSQSPRYKVAKRGQDVALRCDPISGHVSLFWYQQALGQGPEFLTYFQNEAQLDKSGLPSDRFFAERPEGSVSTLKIQRTQQEDSAVYLCASSGVLEAFFGQGTRLTVV.

This clonotype was recorded a few times. The chain couples TRBV20-1 to TRBJ1-2; 7 positions agree with TRBD1. Trimming at V came to 6 bases and at J to 5 bases, leaving 9 bases not matched to a gene. Per germline, CDR1 DFQATT and CDR2 SNEGSKA (reference sequence). The CDR3 has 13 amino acids. The CDR3 nucleotides read TGCAGTGCCCCTCACGACAGGGTTTATGGCTACACCTTC. This codes for CSAPHDRVYGYTF.

The chain links TRBV12-5 to TRBJ1-2; D perhaps matches TRBD1 (5 bases). V lost 7 bases to trimming and J lost 8 bases, with 20 bases between them. This CDR3 is 14 amino acids long. Per germline, CDR1 LGHNT and CDR2 FRNRAP. The CDR3, as DNA: TGTGCTAGTGCCTCCGACAGTACCGGCGGCGGCTACACCTTC. Translated, it gives CASASDSTGGGYTF.

J is TRBJ2-3 and V is TRBV19; no definite D call. V gave up 5 bases and J gave up 4 bases, with 10 bases separating them. This CDR3 contains 13 residues. The germline V gene encodes CDR1 LNHDA and CDR2 SQIVND (reference sequence). DNA for the CDR3: TGTGCCAGTAGTTACTTGAACGCAGATACGCAGTATTTT. This encodes CASSYLNADTQYF.

The CDR3 sequence is CASSQVARAVGNEQFF. CDR3 nucleotide sequence: TGTGCCAGCAGCCAAGTTGCCAGGGCTGTAGGGAATGAGCAGTTCTTC. The chain employs TRBV4-2 and TRBJ2-1; possible D gene TRBD1, 5 bases. Germline CDR1 LGHNA, CDR2 YNFKEQ. CDR3 size: 16 residues. V was cut by 1 base and J by 7 bases, with 17 bases left in between.

This clonotype was seen only a few times. The chain couples TRBV6-1 to TRBJ1-1, with a weak D call TRBD1 (5 bases). The CDR3 loop spans 15 amino acids. In germline, CDR1 is MNHNS, CDR2 SASEGT. Trimming shortened V by 6 bases and J by 2 bases, and 16 bases separated the two germline ends. The CDR3 region is CASSPPGGGNTEAFF. CDR3 in DNA: TGTGCCAGCAGCCCTCCGGGGGGAGGCAACACTGAAGCTTTCTTT.

This clonotype was seen only a few times. This sequence joins TRBV6-2 or TRBV6-3 and TRBJ2-3, with D maybe TRBD2 (6 bases). This CDR3 region has 14 residues. Germline assignment: CDR1 MNHEY and CDR2 SVGEGT. The CDR3 DNA sequence: TGTGCGGCGGGGCGGGGACCTAGCACAGATACGCAGTATTTT. Translating gives CAAGRGPSTDTQYF.

A single count supports this clonotype. The chain couples TRBV19 to TRBJ2-3; weak D call: TRBD1 (5 bases). The germline V gene encodes CDR1 LNHDA and CDR2 SQIVND (reference sequence). With 6 bases removed from V and 4 bases from J, the gap between germline ends came to 20 bases. This CDR3 comprises 16 residues. In nucleotides, the CDR3 is TGTGCCAGTAGATACAACGCCGCCAGGGCGGCAGATACGCAGTATTTT. Protein: CASRYNAARAADTQYF.

The V and J genes are TRBV11-1 and TRBJ1-2, with TRBD1 matching over 7 bases. The CDR3 has 14 residues. Losses at the gene ends were 1 base for V and 8 bases for J; bases not matched to a gene: 7. CDR1 and CDR2 (germline): SGHAT, FQDESV (reference sequence). The CDR3 coding sequence is TGTGCCAGCAGCTTAGGGGGACAGTTCGAGGGCTACACCTTC. Its protein is CASSLGGQFEGYTF.